What follows are 5 T cell receptor beta chains derived from one specimen sequenced in a study of regulatory T cells in long-lasting Graves disease. Time point denoted: persistent/refractory GD, antithyroid drugs over 5 years with positive TRAb. RNA from PBMCs was the source of the TCR library. CDR3-region Arm-PCR and iRepertoire HTBI primers produced the TCR beta libraries. One entry per CDR3 protein results from TCRdb running MiXCR on the multiplex PCR reads. The sample includes around 460,000 distinct CDR3 sequences, roughly a fifth seen only once; the top ten take approximately 6.4%. The sample in question was peripheral blood mononuclear cells (PBMCs), obtained when the disease was refractory, from a patient treated with antithyroid drugs. Receptor source: a female donor with Graves disease.

This clonotype came up many times. The chain couples TRBV10-3 to TRBJ2-5, with 7 bases identical to TRBD1. There are 13 residues in the CDR3. The germline V gene has CDR1 ENHRY and CDR2 SYGVKD. V lost 4 bases to trimming and J lost 1 base; unmatched junction nucleotides: 0. CDR3 nucleotide sequence: TGTGCCATCAGTGGACAGGGCCAAGAGACCCAGTACTTC. As protein: CAISGQGQETQYF.

Remarks on this clonotype: At one of its ends the junction is not consistent with the germline gene, which may arise from a read error. The chain employs TRBV6-9 and TRBJ1-5; D remains ambiguous. Germline loops: CDR1 MNHGY, CDR2 SVAAGI. The CDR3 has 18 amino acids. In nucleotides, the CDR3 is TGTGCCAACAGTTACGGAGAGGACTACATTCGGCCAGGTCAGCCCCAGCATTTT. It specifies CANSYGEDYIRPGQPQHF.

The sample holds many counts of this clonotype. The chain is built from TRBV2 and TRBJ1-1; D may be TRBD1 (6 bases). The V gene's germline CDR1 is SNHLY and CDR2 FYNNEI. V lost 2 bases and J lost 1, with 8 bases in between. The CDR3 is 14 amino acids. The CDR3 sequence is CASSELGANTEAFF. CDR3 sequence (DNA): TGTGCCAGCAGTGAACTGGGGGCGAACACTGAAGCTTTCTTT.

The chain joins TRBV9 to TRBJ2-1, with 8 bases that match TRBD2. The CDR3 extends over 16 amino acids. The germline gives CDR1 SGDLS, CDR2 YYNGEE. V gave up 0 bases and J gave up 8 bases; unmatched junction bases: 10. The CDR3 DNA reads TGTGCCAGCAGCGTAGGATTGGCGGGGGGTGTGGATGAGCAGTTCTTC. As protein: CASSVGLAGGVDEQFF.

About this clonotype: Possible read error: a much larger clone is one base away. DNA for the CDR3: TGTGCCAGCTCCGGGTACCCGAGACTAAAAGGGACCCAGTACTTC. Encoded protein: CASSGYPRLKGTQYF. The V call is TRBV6-1, the J call TRBJ2-5, with a weak D call TRBD2 (5 bases). CDR3 length: 15 amino acids. The V and J ends lost 8 bases and 7 bases respectively, with 23 bases between them. From germline, CDR1 is MNHNS and CDR2 SASEGT.